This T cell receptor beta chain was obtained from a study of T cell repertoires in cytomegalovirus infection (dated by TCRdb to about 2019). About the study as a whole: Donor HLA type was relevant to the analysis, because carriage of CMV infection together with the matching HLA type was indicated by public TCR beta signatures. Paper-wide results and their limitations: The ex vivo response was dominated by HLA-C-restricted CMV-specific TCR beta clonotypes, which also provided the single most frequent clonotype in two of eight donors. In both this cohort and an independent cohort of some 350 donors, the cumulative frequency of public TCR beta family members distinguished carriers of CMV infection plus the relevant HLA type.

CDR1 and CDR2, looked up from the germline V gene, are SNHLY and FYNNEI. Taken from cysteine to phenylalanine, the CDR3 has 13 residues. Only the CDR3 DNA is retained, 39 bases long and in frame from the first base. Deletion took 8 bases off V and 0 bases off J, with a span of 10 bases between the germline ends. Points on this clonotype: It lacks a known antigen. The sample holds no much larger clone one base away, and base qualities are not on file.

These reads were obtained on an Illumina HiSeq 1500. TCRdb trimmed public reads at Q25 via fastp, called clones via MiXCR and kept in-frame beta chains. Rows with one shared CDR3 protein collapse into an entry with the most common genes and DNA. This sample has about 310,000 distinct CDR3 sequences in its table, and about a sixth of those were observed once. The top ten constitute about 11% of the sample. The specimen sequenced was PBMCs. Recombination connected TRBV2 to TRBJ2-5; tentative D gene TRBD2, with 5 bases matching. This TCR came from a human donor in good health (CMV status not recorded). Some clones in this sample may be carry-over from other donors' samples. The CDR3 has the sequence CASERRYQETQYF. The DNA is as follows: TGTGCCAGCGAGCGGAGGTACCAAGAGACCCAGTACTTC.